This T cell receptor (beta chain) was sequenced for a study of blood T cell repertoires in COVID-19. Study overall: There were acute and convalescent COVID-19 samples, and they came from the United States, Italy and Spain. The cDNA or gDNA used as material had been derived from T cells, B-cell-depleted T cells, or PBMCs.

In the source study's methods: Scientists estimated how many nucleated cells there were by amplifying reference gene primers. Assay used: immunoSEQ multiplex PCR; TCRdb lists only in-frame clones, some missing. The V and J calls and clone size come from that table; D and trimming were worked out from the DNA. Of 250,000 to 350,000 clones listed, less than 85% were seen once; the top ten hold around 1.6%. CDR3 length equals 20 residues. Germline-derived CDR1 and CDR2 are LNHDA and SQIVND (reference sequence). The V gene end was trimmed by 5 bases and the J gene end by 7 bases; junction bases not matched to a gene: 22.

Sequencing used peripheral blood. This receptor was identified in a human donor with COVID-19, enrolled during active disease. The donor label of this sample is uncertain. The chain is built from TRBV19 and TRBJ2-2, with TRBD2 matching over 10 bases. CDR3 loop: CASSPLSGRAVGPSGGELFF. In nucleotides, the CDR3 is TGTGCCAGTAGTCCGCTCAGCGGGAGGGCCGTGGGCCCCAGTGGCGGGGAGCTGTTTTTT.